The clone carrying this T cell receptor (beta chain) was counted ten times or more. The antigen is not known. The sample is drawn from a study of T cells after yellow fever vaccination. Study-level findings and limits: A limited proportion of clonotypes was detected within both the CD4 and CD8 compartments.

One entry per CDR3 protein, called by TCRdb with MiXCR from the 5' RACE reads. Of fewer than 150,000 distinct CDR3 sequences listed, roughly 7.2% were seen once; the top ten hold 2.7%. Unmatched junction bases numbered 8, after V lost 7 bases and J lost 4 bases. CDR3 length: 14 residues. Germline CDR1 MNHNS, CDR2 SASEGT. The TCR sequence derives from a man younger than 30 who received the YFV17D yellow fever vaccine. The specimen comprised CD4+ T cells sorted from PBMCs, sampled around 45 days after the first yellow fever vaccination. The chain joins TRBV6-1 to TRBJ2-7, with 9 bases aligning to TRBD1. CDR3 nucleotides: TGTGCCAGCAAGCACAGGGGGCCCTTTTACGAGCAGTACGTC. Encoded protein: CASKHRGPFYEQYV.